Listed here are 7 T cell receptor beta chains from one sample, sequenced in a study of shared clonotypes between healthy human individuals. Here immunoSEQ multiplex PCR was the method, and the copy in TCRdb shows in-frame clones only, minus some. Of about 2.3 million clones in the sample, 85% to 95% were seen once. The sample was naive CD4+ T cells from PBMCs. Documented subset: CD45RA+ positively selected. These receptor sequences come from a man younger than 35 in good health. Some clones in this sample may be carry-over from other donors' samples.

This clone turned up a few times. This chain joins TRBV18 and TRBJ1-5; D remains ambiguous. Trimming took off 6 bases at V and 11 bases at J, with 11 bases between the two ends. Germline V CDR1 and CDR2: KGHSH, LQKENI. This CDR3 contains 11 residues. CDR3 coding DNA: TGTGCCAGCTCCCCCGGCGGGGCCCAGCATTTT. Protein: CASSPGGAQHF.

The chain is built from TRBV30 and TRBJ2-1, with D possibly TRBD2 on 5 matching bases. The CDR3 extends over 14 amino acids. The germline V gene encodes CDR1 GTSNPN and CDR2 SVGIG (reference sequence). V dropped 2 bases and J dropped 7 bases, with 15 bases sitting between them. The CDR3 protein is CAWSLGDYYNEQFF. The DNA of the CDR3 is TGTGCCTGGAGTCTCGGGGATTACTATAATGAGCAGTTCTTC. The whole variable domain, remainder taken from reference TRBV30 and TRBJ2-1, is SQTIHQWPATLVQPVGSPLSLECTVEGTSNPNLYWYRQAAGRGLQLLFYSVGIGQISSEVPQNLSASRPQDRQFILSSKKLLLSDSGFYLCAWSLGDYYNEQFFGPGTRLTVL.

This sequence joins TRBV4-2 and TRBJ2-1, with a tentative D call TRBD2 (5 bases). Looked up from germline, CDR1 is LGHNA and CDR2 is YNFKEQ. The germline V and J ends were trimmed by 6 bases and 2 bases, with 14 bases remaining between them. This CDR3 is built from 15 residues. CDR3 sequence: CASSSTRVPYNEQFF. CDR3 bases: TGTGCCAGCAGTAGCACTAGGGTGCCCTACAATGAGCAGTTCTTC.

The V gene is TRBV7-9, the J gene TRBJ2-5; a weak D match, TRBD1 (6 bases). Germline assignment: CDR1 SEHNR and CDR2 FQNEAQ (reference sequence). CDR3 length: 14 amino acids. Trimming removed 2 bases at V and 5 bases at J, with 12 bases between. CDR3 nucleotides: TGTGCCAGCAGCTTAACCGACAGGAGGGAGACCCAGTACTTC. The encoded protein is CASSLTDRRETQYF.

With regard to this clone: The same CDR3 arises from other DNA sequences in this sample as well. The chain is built from TRBV30 and TRBJ1-2, with 10 positions matching TRBD1. The CDR3 has 12 amino acids. CDR1 GTSNPN and CDR2 SVGIG come from the germline V gene (reference sequence). The J segment lost 5 bases and the V segment lost 7 bases, leaving 4 bases of the junction unmatched. As DNA, the CDR3 is TGTGCCTCGGGGGACAGGGGTTATGGCTACACCTTC. Translation gives CASGDRGYGYTF.

J is TRBJ1-1 and V is TRBV29-1; weak D call: TRBD1 (5 bases). From germline, CDR1 is SQVTM and CDR2 ANQGSEA. Trimming left V 3 bases short and J 0 bases short, with 17 bases between. This CDR3 comprises 16 residues. The CDR3 sequence: CSVDGVGAFLNTEAFF. CDR3 in DNA: TGCAGCGTTGATGGGGTTGGGGCCTTCCTGAACACTGAAGCTTTCTTT.

The rearrangement links TRBV15 to TRBJ2-7, with D possibly TRBD1 on 5 matching bases. Germline V lookup: CDR1 LNHNV, CDR2 YYDKDF (reference sequence). The CDR3 length is 15 residues. Trimming cost V 0 bases and J 1 base, with 10 bases left between them. The CDR3 DNA sequence: TGTGCCACCAGCAGAGAAAACAGGCTTTCCTACGAGCAGTACTTC. Translated: CATSRENRLSYEQYF.